These T cell receptor beta chains were read from a single sample in a study of human T cells and chemical hapten exposure. Each CDR3 protein is one row after TCRdb ran MiXCR on the RACE reads. The table has about 140,000 distinct CDR3 sequences, about 10% seen once. Sequencing was performed on whole blood, taken in connection with sensitization to the hapten diphenylcyclopropenone (DPC). Source of these receptors: a woman in her fifties or sixties with alopecia areata. Some clones in this sample may be carry-over from other donors' samples. The CDR3 runs from the conserved cysteine through the conserved F or W. The D gene is left open where the match is weak. The listing skips clone size in some rows; elsewhere it reads once, few, many or a size class.

>NA|TRBJ1-5|NA|TRBV7-2
CASSLRTGGGNQPQHF
TGTGCCAGCAGCTTACGGACGGGCGGGGGCAATCAGCCCCAGCATTTT
>NA|TRBJ2-6|NA|TRBV14
CASSRNRANVLTF
TGTGCCAGCAGCCGTAATCGGGCCAACGTCCTGACTTTC
>few|TRBJ2-2|NA|TRBV11-2
CASSPELVGELFF
TGTGCCAGCAGCCCGGAGTTAGTCGGGGAGCTGTTTTTT
>NA|TRBJ1-1|NA|TRBV11-2
CAGSLGFRAEAFF
TGTGCCGGCAGCTTAGGTTTCAGGGCTGAAGCTTTCTTT
>NA|TRBJ2-7|TRBD2|TRBV7-2
CASSLVAGVGEQYF
TGTGCCAGCAGCTTAGTCGCGGGAGTAGGAGAGCAGTACTTC
>many|TRBJ1-6|TRBD1|TRBV5-1
CASSPEGASPLHF
TGCGCCAGCAGCCCGGAGGGGGCTTCACCCCTCCACTTT
>many|TRBJ2-1|NA|TRBV7-2
CASSQASSDFNEQFF
TGTGCCAGCAGCCAGGCGTCTAGTGATTTCAATGAGCAGTTCTTC
>NA|TRBJ1-5|TRBD1|TRBV12-3/TRBV12-4
CASTRDSIGNQPQHF
TGTGCCAGCACCCGGGACAGCATTGGCAATCAGCCCCAGCATTTT
>NA|TRBJ2-1|NA|TRBV6-5
CASRPNGNNNEQFF
TGTGCCAGCAGGCCCAACGGGAACAACAATGAGCAGTTCTTC
>NA|TRBJ2-1|NA|TRBV11-3
CASSPRGAVGIRNEQFF
TGTGCCAGCAGCCCCCGGGGGGCCGTCGGGATAAGGAATGAGCAGTTCTTC
>NA|TRBJ2-3|NA|TRBV7-6
CASSPGRQIPTDTQYF
TGTGCCAGCAGCCCGGGGAGGCAGATCCCCACAGATACGCAGTATTTT
>NA|TRBJ2-1|NA|TRBV7-3
CASSPLRRDEQFF
TGTGCCAGCAGCCCACTCCGGCGGGATGAGCAGTTCTTC
>NA|TRBJ2-2|NA|TRBV7-6
CASSLGGVRELFF
TGTGCCAGCAGCTTAGGGGGAGTGAGGGAGCTGTTTTTT
>once|TRBJ1-2|TRBD1|TRBV6-2/TRBV6-3
CASRPTGTVGGYTF
TGTGCCAGCAGACCGACAGGGACGGTAGGCGGCTACACCTTC
>NA|TRBJ2-7|NA|TRBV24-1
CATSASSYEQYF
TGTGCCACCAGTGCGTCCTCCTACGAGCAGTACTTC